Presented here are 13 T cell receptor beta chains from one specimen sequenced in a study of T cell responses to AZD1222 COVID-19 vaccine. This table comes from immunoSEQ multiplex PCR, and its TCRdb copy is limited to in-frame clones, with some not included. The sample holds 150,000 to 200,000 clones, about 86% seen once. The specimen was peripheral blood, collected 28 days after the second AZD1222 dose. All receptors derive from an adult who received the AZD1222 COVID-19 vaccine.

The rearrangement joins TRBV6-5 to TRBJ1-1, with D possibly matching TRBD1 (5 bases). The CDR3 spans 12 residues. The germline V gene encodes CDR1 MNHEY and CDR2 SVGAGI. V was cut by 5 bases and J by 6 bases, with 10 bases left in between. The CDR3 spells CASSRGSAEAFF. The CDR3 DNA reads TGTGCCAGCAGTCGGGGGAGTGCTGAAGCTTTCTTT.

The chain uses TRBV7-2 and TRBJ2-7, with 9 bases fitting TRBD2. Germline CDR1 SGHTA, CDR2 FQGNSA. This CDR3 comprises 16 residues. The V segment lost 0 bases and the J segment 2 bases; nucleotides outside the gene matches: 5. CDR3 in DNA: TGTGCCAGCAGCTTAGCGGGCGGGGGGGCAGCCTACGAGCAGTACTTC. Protein: CASSLAGGGAAYEQYF. The full variable domain, rest sourced from reference TRBV7-2 and TRBJ2-7, is GAGVSQSPSNKVTEKGKDVELRCDPISGHTALYWYRQSLGQGLEFLIYFQGNSAPDKSGLPSDRFSAERTGGSVSTLTIQRTQQEDSAVYLCASSLAGGGAAYEQYFGPGTRLTVT.

This chain connects TRBV14 to TRBJ1-2; D might be TRBD1 (5 bases). Looked up from germline, CDR1 is SGHDN and CDR2 is FVKESK. This CDR3 comprises 14 residues. V dropped 2 bases and J dropped 8 bases, with 15 bases sitting between them. The CDR3 loop reads CASSQIPGVGGYTF. In nucleotides, the CDR3 is TGTGCCAGCAGCCAAATTCCGGGGGTCGGGGGCTACACCTTC.

The chain is built from TRBV19 and TRBJ2-1, with 8 nucleotides matching TRBD2. CDR3 length equals 16 residues. Unmatched junction bases numbered 10, after V lost 8 bases and J lost 1 base. Germline lookup yields CDR1 LNHDA and CDR2 SQIVND (reference sequence). The CDR3 protein is CASEVTAGVSYNEQFF. As DNA, the CDR3 is TGTGCCAGTGAGGTAACAGCGGGGGTGTCCTACAATGAGCAGTTCTTC.

J is TRBJ1-4 and V is TRBV7-2; the D gene is possibly TRBD1 (6 bases). Germline CDR1 and CDR2: SGHTA and FQGNSA. Trimming shortened V by 1 base and J by 6 bases, and 9 bases separated the two germline ends. The CDR3 is 14 residues long. The DNA for the CDR3 is TGTGCCAGCAGCTTAGGGGGGGCTGATGAAAAACTGTTTTTT. Its protein is CASSLGGADEKLFF.

The chain recombines TRBV4-2 with TRBJ2-1, with no clear D. The germline V gene has CDR1 LGHNA and CDR2 YNFKEQ. The CDR3 has 12 amino acids. Trimming took 0 bases from V and 10 from J, leaving 7 bases between them. The CDR3 nucleotides read TGTGCCAGCAGCCAAGATCGGGTGGAGCAGTTCTTC. Translating it yields CASSQDRVEQFF.

This clone showed up just once. The rearrangement links TRBV7-8 to TRBJ2-2; a possible D gene is TRBD2 (5 bases). Trimming shortened V by 5 bases and J by 2 bases, and 9 bases separated the two germline ends. The CDR3 covers 14 residues. CDR1 is SGHVS, CDR2 FQNEAQ, per germline. The CDR3 sequence is CASSRTRNTGELFF. CDR3 nucleotide sequence: TGTGCCAGCAGCCGGACTCGTAACACCGGGGAGCTGTTTTTT.

The chain is built from TRBV7-6 and TRBJ1-6; TRBD1 matches at 7 bases. With V trimmed by 6 bases and J by 6 bases, 11 bases remained unmatched. The CDR3 is 16 residues long. Germline V gene sequence: CDR1 SGHVS, CDR2 FNYEAQ. The CDR3 coding sequence is TGTGCCAGCAGGTCCCGGACAGGCCCTTTTAATTCACCCCTCCACTTT. Its protein is CASRSRTGPFNSPLHF.

This chain connects TRBV7-9 to TRBJ1-3, with 7 bases fitting TRBD1. This CDR3 contains 16 residues. V lost 4 bases and J lost 0; bases outside the gene matches: 6. Germline CDR1 SEHNR, CDR2 FQNEAQ (reference sequence). CDR3 residues: CASSSIGTASGNTIYF. The CDR3 coding sequence is TGTGCCAGCAGCTCCATTGGGACAGCCTCTGGAAACACCATATATTTT. Using reference TRBV7-9 and TRBJ1-3 for the parts outside the CDR3, the full variable domain is DTGVSQNPRHKITKRGQNVTFRCDPISEHNRLYWYRQTLGQGPEFLTYFQNEAQLEKSRLLSDRFSAERPKGSFSTLEIQRTEQGDSAMYLCASSSIGTASGNTIYFGEGSWLTVV.

The gene calls are TRBV27 and TRBJ1-4, with D possibly matching TRBD1 (6 bases). Germline CDR1 reads MNHEY; CDR2 reads SMNVEV (reference sequence). The CDR3 has 15 amino acids. Trimming removed 1 base at V and 4 bases at J, with 10 bases between. Written as DNA, the CDR3 is TGTGCCAGCAGTTTATGGGAGGGGGGTAATGAAAAACTGTTTTTT. Its protein is CASSLWEGGNEKLFF. The full variable domain, with the rest looked up from reference TRBV27 and TRBJ1-4, is EAQVTQNPRYLITVTGKKLTVTCSQNMNHEYMSWYRQDPGLGLRQIYYSMNVEVTDKGDVPEGYKVSRKEKRNFPLILESPSPNQTSLYFCASSLWEGGNEKLFFGSGTQLSVL.

The rearrangement joins TRBV5-1 to TRBJ1-2; 7 positions match TRBD1. Germline lookup yields CDR1 SGHRS and CDR2 YFSETQ. This CDR3 contains 14 residues. Losses at the gene ends were 0 bases for V and 8 bases for J; bases not matched to a gene: 7. The CDR3 bases are TGCGCCAGCAGCTTGGGGCCCGACAGGGACGGCTACACCTTC. Translating gives CASSLGPDRDGYTF.

This CDR3 reads CAIKGLGANVLTF. CDR3 nucleotides: TGTGCCATTAAGGGGCTCGGGGCCAACGTCCTGACTTTC. This chain links TRBV19 with TRBJ2-6, with D perhaps TRBD1 (5 bases). Between the trimmed V and J ends, which lost 10 bases and 4 bases, there was a span of 11 bases. The CDR3 extends over 13 amino acids. Germline V CDR1 and CDR2: LNHDA, SQIVND (reference sequence).

On this clone: The sample contains more than one DNA sequence encoding this CDR3. The CDR3 loop is CASSLKETQYF. CDR3 DNA: TGCGCCAGCAGCCTAAAAGAGACCCAGTACTTC. The chain employs TRBV5-1 and TRBJ2-5; D not resolved. CDR1 SGHRS and CDR2 YFSETQ come from the germline V gene. This CDR3 has 11 residues. Trimming removed 4 bases at V and 3 bases at J, with 4 bases between.